The 18 T cell receptor beta chains given below trace back to one sample, sequenced in a study of identical twins. In TCRdb, the 5' RACE reads were re-called with MiXCR into one record per CDR3 protein. Here the sample spans roughly 250,000 distinct CDR3 sequences, 11% to 15% being singletons. The sequenced sample was memory (CD45RO+) T cells sorted from blood. The receptors originated from a woman aged 18-29 years in good health.

The chain uses TRBV7-2 and TRBJ2-7, with a tentative D call TRBD2 (5 bases). The V end was cut by 4 bases, the J end by 3 bases, with 13 bases between. CDR1 and CDR2 from the germline V gene are SGHTA and FQGNSA. The CDR3 length is 14 residues. DNA of the CDR3: TGTGCCAGCAGCTCCCGAGCGGTACTCTACGAGCAGTACTTC. Translation: CASSSRAVLYEQYF.

This clonotype was recorded at least ten times. The chain combines TRBV10-3 with TRBJ1-5, with TRBD1 identical over 9 bases. J lost 7 bases, V lost 10 bases, and 11 bases had no gene match. Germline loops: CDR1 ENHRY, CDR2 SYGVKD. CDR3 length: 14 amino acids. The CDR3 protein is CATAGDRVRQPQHF. CDR3 DNA sequence: TGTGCCACCGCGGGGGACAGGGTGCGACAGCCCCAGCATTTT.

The sample holds one count of this clonotype. The J gene is TRBJ2-1, the V gene TRBV11-2; TRBD2 aligns across 11 bases. This CDR3 is 14 amino acids long. CDR1 SGHAT and CDR2 FQNNGV come from the germline V gene. V shed 2 bases, J shed 9 bases, and the junction held 3 bases outside the gene matches. CDR3 sequence: CASSLIAGGGEQFF. In nucleotides, the CDR3 is TGTGCCAGCAGCTTAATAGCGGGAGGGGGTGAGCAGTTCTTC.

The chain uses TRBV25-1 and TRBJ1-2; D is ambiguous. The V gene's germline CDR1 is MGHDK and CDR2 SYGVNS. With 6 bases removed from V and 7 bases from J, the gap between germline ends came to 6 bases. The CDR3 is 10 amino acids. CDR3 loop: CASRDGGYTF. DNA for the CDR3: TGTGCCAGCAGGGACGGTGGCTACACCTTC.

This clonotype was detected only a few times. The genes are TRBV5-1 and TRBJ2-3; D is possibly TRBD1 (6 bases). V was pared by 1 base and J by 0 bases, with 18 bases between. This CDR3 has 18 residues. Germline values: CDR1 SGHRS, CDR2 YFSETQ. The CDR3: CASSLLPGVDSSTDTQYF. For the CDR3, the DNA is TGCGCCAGCAGCTTGCTGCCAGGGGTGGACTCTAGCACAGATACGCAGTATTTT.

The chain's CDR3 is CSAKTSMNTGELFF. The CDR3 nucleotides are TGCAGCGCCAAGACATCTATGAACACCGGGGAGCTGTTTTTT. The rearrangement links TRBV29-1 to TRBJ2-2; no definite D call. V lost 7 bases and J 1 base, leaving 13 bases between the germline ends. Germline CDR1 is SQVTM and CDR2 is ANQGSEA. The CDR3 is 14 amino acids.

This sequence joins TRBV6-2 or TRBV6-3 and TRBJ2-1; 9 bases fit TRBD1. Trimming removed 6 bases from V and 0 bases from J; junction bases left unmatched: 3. The CDR3 loop spans 15 amino acids. Germline CDR1 is MNHEY and CDR2 is SVGEGT. The CDR3 spells CASSDRGSSYNEQFF. The DNA of the CDR3 is TGTGCCAGCAGCGACAGGGGGAGCTCCTACAATGAGCAGTTCTTC.

This clonotype has at least ten counts. This rearrangement joins TRBV15 to TRBJ1-2; the D is unclear. Between the trimmed V and J ends, which lost 1 base and 8 bases, there was a span of 5 bases. The CDR3 length is 11 residues. Germline assignment: CDR1 LNHNV and CDR2 YYDKDF (reference sequence). The CDR3 bases are TGTGCCACCAGCAGAGGTGAGGGCTACACCTTC. Its protein is CATSRGEGYTF.

Worth noting for this clonotype: The junction departs from germline at one end; a sequencing error may be responsible. V gene TRBV20-1 combines with J gene TRBJ2-1; 9 nucleotides line up with TRBD1. This CDR3 is 16 amino acids long. Germline CDR1 and CDR2: DFQATT and SNEGSKA (reference sequence). The CDR3 nucleotides read TGCAGTGCTAGCCCCCTCGGACAGGGGCTTGGCAATGAGAAGTTCTTC. Its translation is CSASPLGQGLGNEKFF.

This clonotype was detected a few times. The rearrangement uses TRBV5-1 and TRBJ2-7; the match to TRBD1 covers 10 bases. This CDR3 region has 16 residues. V dropped 3 bases and J dropped 1; count of bases not matched to a gene: 7. Germline CDR1 and CDR2: SGHRS and YFSETQ. CDR3 protein: CASSSIPGQGSYEQYF. The CDR3, as DNA: TGCGCCAGCAGCTCTATACCGGGACAGGGGTCCTACGAGCAGTACTTC. The complete variable domain, with remaining parts taken from reference TRBV5-1 and TRBJ2-7, reads KAGVTQTPRYLIKTRGQQVTLSCSPISGHRSVSWYQQTPGQGLQFLFEYFSETQRNKGNFPGRFSGRQFSNSRSEMNVSTLELGDSALYLCASSSIPGQGSYEQYFGPGTRLTVT.

Only a few counts were recorded for this clonotype. The chain joins TRBV20-1 to TRBJ2-3; 7 nucleotides agree with TRBD1. Looked up from germline, CDR1 is DFQATT and CDR2 is SNEGSKA (reference sequence). The CDR3 spans 14 residues. V gave up 6 bases and J gave up 1 base; unmatched junction bases: 7. The CDR3 loop reads CSAWVGQGTDTQYF. The CDR3 nucleotides read TGCAGTGCCTGGGTCGGACAGGGCACAGATACGCAGTATTTT.

The V call is TRBV11-2, the J call TRBJ2-2; 7 bases match TRBD1. This CDR3 spans 15 amino acids. CDR1 and CDR2 from the germline V gene are SGHAT and FQNNGV. Losses at the gene ends were 3 bases for V and 4 bases for J; bases not matched to a gene: 5. In DNA form, the CDR3 reads TGTGCCAGCAGCTTCACCACAGGGGTCACCGGGGAGCTGTTTTTT. This encodes CASSFTTGVTGELFF.

This clonotype appeared a few times. The chain links TRBV5-1 to TRBJ2-1; 16 bases line up with TRBD2. From germline, CDR1 is SGHRS and CDR2 YFSETQ. With 3 bases clipped from V and 6 bases from J, the junction kept 12 bases outside the gene matches. CDR3 length equals 19 residues. In nucleotides, the CDR3 is TGCGCCAGCAGCTCTTTCTCCGGGACTAGCGGGGGGGCCGCCAATGAGCAGTTCTTC. Protein sequence: CASSSFSGTSGGAANEQFF. Together with reference TRBV5-1 and TRBJ2-1, the CDR3 gives the full variable domain: KAGVTQTPRYLIKTRGQQVTLSCSPISGHRSVSWYQQTPGQGLQFLFEYFSETQRNKGNFPGRFSGRQFSNSRSEMNVSTLELGDSALYLCASSSFSGTSGGAANEQFFGPGTRLTVL.

This clonotype appeared a single time. This chain uses TRBV3-1 with TRBJ2-7, with 7 bases fitting TRBD1. With 4 bases clipped from V and 2 bases from J, the junction kept 5 bases outside the gene matches. Per germline, CDR1 LGHDT and CDR2 YNNKEL (reference sequence). This CDR3 contains 14 residues. The CDR3 DNA sequence: TGTGCCAGCAGCCTCAGGGGGTCTACCTACGAGCAGTACTTC. Translating gives CASSLRGSTYEQYF.

Many counts were recorded for this clonotype. The rearrangement uses TRBV19 and TRBJ2-1; 8 bases align to TRBD2. Germline V lookup: CDR1 LNHDA, CDR2 SQIVND (reference sequence). The CDR3 extends over 16 amino acids. V gave up 8 bases and J gave up 0 bases; unmatched junction bases: 9. The CDR3 DNA is TGTGCCAGTTGCCCAATAGCGGGAAGCTCCTACAATGAGCAGTTCTTC. It is translated as CASCPIAGSSYNEQFF.

Worth noting for this clonotype: Mismatch with germline at one junction end may stem from a read error. The chain combines TRBV20-1 with TRBJ2-5, with a tentative D call TRBD2 (6 bases). CDR3 length equals 12 residues. The V gene's germline CDR1 is DFQATT and CDR2 SNEGSKA (reference sequence). CDR3: CSATTRQGTQYF. CDR3 in DNA: TGCAGTGCTACGACTAGACAAGGGACCCAGTACTTC.

The rearrangement links TRBV21-1 to TRBJ2-3. TRBV21-1 is an annotated pseudogene. The CDR3 spans 15 residues. The CDR3 DNA reads as TGTGCCAGCAGCAAAAGGCAGTTTCCCACAGATACGCAGTATTTT. Its protein is CASSKRQFPTDTQYF.

This clonotype occurred a few times. The rearrangement uses TRBV7-2 and TRBJ2-1; D is uncertain. Trimming shortened V by 1 base and J by 4 bases, and 8 bases separated the two germline ends. The CDR3 is 14 residues long. The germline V gene has CDR1 SGHTA and CDR2 FQGNSA. The CDR3 coding sequence is TGTGCCAGCAGCTTAGGGACGGCTTACAATGAGCAGTTCTTC. Protein sequence: CASSLGTAYNEQFF.